These T cell receptor beta chains were read from a single sample in a study of blood T cell repertoires in COVID-19. Clones were sequenced by immunoSEQ multiplex PCR, and TCRdb holds only the in-frame ones, with some missing. The data show around 150,000 clones, with roughly nine tenths seen just once and 3.5% to 4.5% held by the top ten. Sequenced: peripheral blood. The receptor set was obtained from a woman in her sixties or seventies with active or convalescent COVID-19. Each CDR3 is given with its conserved first and last residue. D genes are given only for firm matches.

V gene: TRBV6-5
D gene: NA
J gene: TRBJ1-1
CDR3 length: 14
CDR3 protein: CASSYRGPGTEAFF
CDR3 DNA: TGTGCCAGCAGTTATCGGGGTCCGGGCACTGAAGCTTTCTTT

V gene: TRBV5-6
D gene: NA
J gene: TRBJ1-6
CDR3 length: 14
CDR3 protein: CASIPGGYNSPLHF
CDR3 DNA: TGTGCCAGCATTCCTGGAGGCTATAATTCACCCCTCCACTTT

V gene: TRBV18
D gene: TRBD2
J gene: TRBJ2-2
CDR3 length: 19
CDR3 protein: CASSPVGLAGAAGTGELFF
CDR3 DNA: TGTGCCAGCTCACCTGTCGGACTAGCGGGGGCGGCCGGCACCGGGGAGCTGTTTTTT

V gene: TRBV19
D gene: NA
J gene: TRBJ1-1
CDR3 length: 14
CDR3 protein: CASSIEGWVTEAFF
CDR3 DNA: TGTGCCAGTAGTATTGAGGGATGGGTCACTGAAGCTTTCTTT

V gene: TRBV27
D gene: TRBD1
J gene: TRBJ1-2
CDR3 length: 13
CDR3 protein: CASRRTGTYGYTF
CDR3 DNA: TGTGCCAGCAGGAGGACAGGGACCTATGGCTACACCTTC

V gene: TRBV4-3
D gene: NA
J gene: TRBJ1-4
CDR3 length: 16
CDR3 protein: CASSQEAGDIRGKLFF
CDR3 DNA: TGCGCCAGCAGCCAAGAAGCAGGTGATATAAGAGGGAAACTGTTTTTT

V gene: TRBV5-1
D gene: NA
J gene: TRBJ2-3
CDR3 length: 16
CDR3 protein: CASSLVGGRGTDTQYF
CDR3 DNA: TGCGCCAGCAGCTTGGTTGGCGGGCGGGGCACAGATACGCAGTATTTT

V gene: TRBV2
D gene: TRBD1
J gene: TRBJ2-5
CDR3 length: 15
CDR3 protein: CASSVGTALKETQYF
CDR3 DNA: TGTGCCAGCAGTGTGGGGACAGCCCTTAAAGAGACCCAGTACTTC

V gene: TRBV28
D gene: NA
J gene: TRBJ1-1
CDR3 length: 11
CDR3 protein: CASSLTTEAFF
CDR3 DNA: TGTGCCAGCAGTTTAACAACTGAAGCTTTCTTT

V gene: TRBV4-3
D gene: TRBD1
J gene: TRBJ2-1
CDR3 length: 15
CDR3 protein: CASSQYVGQANEQFF
CDR3 DNA: TGCGCCAGCAGCCAATATGTGGGACAGGCCAATGAGCAGTTCTTC

V gene: TRBV12-3/TRBV12-4
D gene: NA
J gene: TRBJ1-6
CDR3 length: 12
CDR3 protein: CASSPNRSPLHF
CDR3 DNA: TGTGCCAGCAGTCCGAACAGATCACCCCTCCACTTT

V gene: TRBV6-1
D gene: NA
J gene: TRBJ1-2
CDR3 length: 15
CDR3 protein: CASSEQTQTSDGYTF
CDR3 DNA: TGTGCCAGCAGTGAACAAACACAAACAAGCGATGGCTACACCTTC

V gene: TRBV5-1
D gene: TRBD2
J gene: TRBJ2-3
CDR3 length: 14
CDR3 protein: CASSLGAGEDTQYF
CDR3 DNA: TGCGCCAGCAGCTTGGGAGCGGGGGAAGATACGCAGTATTTT

V gene: TRBV19
D gene: NA
J gene: TRBJ1-5
CDR3 length: 15
CDR3 protein: CASSRGFSSNQPQHF
CDR3 DNA: TGTGCCAGCTCCCGGGGGTTTTCCAGCAATCAGCCCCAGCATTTT